This TCR beta chain originates from a study of control samples from healthy donors and cancer patients. The data were produced by immunoSEQ multiplex PCR, yet TCRdb's version contains in-frame clones alone and is incomplete. The table records around 76,000 clones, 94% of them present only once. Germline CDR1 MDHEN, CDR2 SYDVKM. Trimming removed 3 bases from V and 3 bases from J, with 12 bases in between. The CDR3 has 15 residues. The receptor's source is a woman aged 40-49 years in good health. Sequenced sample: blood. This chain joins TRBV28 and TRBJ1-3, with D uncertain. The CDR3 sequence is CASSFHGLSGNTIYF. In nucleotides, the CDR3 is TGTGCCAGCAGTTTTCACGGACTGAGTGGAAACACCATATATTTT.